A single sample gave rise to the 17 T cell receptor beta chains below, sequenced in a study of read filtering for tumor transcriptome and immune sequencing. The library was built from roughly 400 ng RNA with molecular barcoded adaptors for alpha/delta and beta/gamma chains. TCRdb re-called the reads with MiXCR, one entry per CDR3 protein. The sample carries some 39,000 distinct CDR3 sequences, 12% to 15% recorded once. Sequencing was carried out using a population of CD138-negative cells sorted from bone marrow. The receptors were gathered from a donor over 35 with multiple myeloma.

This clonotype was observed at least ten times. CDR3 protein: CAIRIHTGELFF. The CDR3 DNA sequence: TGTGCCATCAGAATCCACACCGGGGAGCTGTTTTTT. This sequence joins TRBV10-3 and TRBJ2-2; D unresolved. The CDR3 is 12 amino acids. Trimming shortened V by 6 bases and J by 3 bases, and 5 bases separated the two germline ends. Germline loops: CDR1 ENHRY, CDR2 SYGVKD.

This clonotype was seen ten or more times. The chain joins TRBV10-2 to TRBJ2-7, with TRBD2 matching over 7 bases. The ends lost 6 bases at V and 1 base at J; junction bases unmatched: 6. CDR1 is WSHSY and CDR2 is SAAADI in the germline V gene. This CDR3 is built from 14 residues. CDR3 sequence reads: CASREVGGSYEQYF. DNA for the CDR3: TGCGCCAGCAGGGAGGTCGGGGGGTCCTACGAGCAGTACTTC.

In this sample, this clonotype turned up many times. This rearrangement joins TRBV28 to TRBJ1-1; D not certain. Germline V gene data show CDR1 as MDHEN and CDR2 as SYDVKM. The CDR3 is made up of 13 amino acids. V lost 3 bases to trimming and J lost 1 base, with 6 bases between them. CDR3 protein: CASSLKANTEAFF. The CDR3 DNA follows: TGTGCCAGCAGTTTGAAAGCGAACACTGAAGCTTTCTTT.

There are many counts of this clonotype. This chain connects TRBV24-1 to TRBJ2-7; D gene ambiguous. V was trimmed by 3 bases and J by 2 bases, leaving 13 bases between them. The CDR3 is 15 amino acids. Germline CDR1 and CDR2: KGHDR and SFDVKD. DNA for the CDR3: TGTGCCACCAGTGATACCGACCGCCCCACCTACGAGCAGTACTTC. It specifies CATSDTDRPTYEQYF.

To note about this clonotype: This may stem from a read error, because a much larger clone lies one nucleotide away. This chain connects TRBV7-2 to TRBJ2-7; the D is unclear. This CDR3 region has 13 residues. Germline V lookup: CDR1 SGHTA, CDR2 FQGNSA. The CDR3 protein is CASSLQRSYVQYF. The CDR3 nucleotides are TGTGCCAGCAGCTTGCAAAGGTCCTACGTGCAGTACTTC. Based on the CDR3 plus reference TRBV7-2 and TRBJ2-7, the full variable domain is GAGVSQSPSNKVTEKGKDVELRCDPISGHTALYWYRQSLGQGLEFLIYFQGNSAPDKSGLPSDRFSAERTGGSVSTLTIQRTQQEDSAVYLCASSLQRSYVQYFGPGTRLTVT.

This clonotype was seen repeatedly, ten times or more. The genes are TRBV2 and TRBJ2-3; D is unresolved. Per the germline V gene, CDR1 is SNHLY and CDR2 is FYNNEI. V was trimmed by 6 bases and J by 4 bases, leaving 14 bases between them. The CDR3 contains 14 residues. CDR3 residues: CASSQERAADTQYF. The DNA for the CDR3 is TGTGCCAGCAGCCAAGAACGGGCAGCAGATACGCAGTATTTT.

This clonotype was detected ten times or more. The rearrangement joins TRBV7-9 to TRBJ2-1; TRBD2 is a possible D gene (7 bases). Trimming pared 3 bases from V and 0 bases from J, leaving 12 bases between. Germline V lookup: CDR1 SEHNR, CDR2 FQNEAQ (reference sequence). CDR3 length: 16 residues. The CDR3 region is CASSLGRGGSYNEQFF. CDR3 in DNA: TGTGCCAGCAGCTTGGGAAGGGGGGGCTCCTACAATGAGCAGTTCTTC.

The table lists this clonotype with many counts. This chain links TRBV12-3 or TRBV12-4 with TRBJ1-1; D is unresolved. Between the trimmed V and J ends, which lost 3 bases and 1 base, there was a span of 9 bases. The CDR3 runs 14 residues. CDR3 sequence reads: CASSFRLANTEAFF. The CDR3 DNA reads as TGTGCCAGCAGTTTTAGGTTAGCGAACACTGAAGCTTTCTTT.

There are many counts of this clonotype. The genes are TRBV30 and TRBJ1-5, with D unclear. The CDR3 totals 13 residues. Germline assignment: CDR1 GTSNPN and CDR2 SVGIG (reference sequence). V lost 0 bases to trimming and J lost 5 bases, with 8 bases between them. Written as DNA, the CDR3 is TGTGCCTGGAGTGTCCGGACCGATCAGCCCCAGCATTTT. Translated, it gives CAWSVRTDQPQHF.

This clonotype was detected many times. The gene calls are TRBV7-2 and TRBJ1-1; D is unclear. This CDR3 region has 14 residues. In germline, CDR1 is SGHTA, CDR2 FQGNSA. Trimming pared 1 base from V and 1 base from J, leaving 7 bases between. Here the CDR3 reads CASSLGNTNTEAFF. The CDR3 bases are TGTGCCAGCAGCTTAGGAAACACGAACACTGAAGCTTTCTTT.

This clonotype was recorded many times. The J gene is TRBJ1-4, the V gene TRBV15, with no clear D. The length of the CDR3 is 15 residues. Trimming pared 5 bases from V and 7 bases from J, leaving 17 bases between. Germline assignment: CDR1 LNHNV and CDR2 YYDKDF (reference sequence). CDR3 in amino acids: CATSPPLWRSEKLFF. CDR3 bases: TGTGCCACCAGCCCCCCTCTATGGAGGTCTGAAAAACTGTTTTTT.

This clonotype has ten or more counts. J is TRBJ2-2 and V is TRBV11-1; 7 nucleotides agree with TRBD1. The V gene end was trimmed by 4 bases and the J gene end by 3 bases; junction bases not matched to a gene: 2. CDR3 length: 14 amino acids. In germline, CDR1 is SGHAT, CDR2 FQDESV (reference sequence). The CDR3 reads CASSWDSYTGELFF. CDR3 coding DNA: TGTGCCAGCAGCTGGGACAGCTACACCGGGGAGCTGTTTTTT. The full variable domain, rest sourced from reference TRBV11-1 and TRBJ2-2, is EAEVAQSPRYKITEKSQAVAFWCDPISGHATLYWYRQILGQGPELLVQFQDESVVDDSQLPKDRFSAERLKGVDSTLKIQPAELGDSAMYLCASSWDSYTGELFFGEGSRLTVL.

At least ten counts were recorded for this clonotype. The rearrangement links TRBV5-1 to TRBJ2-3, with 9 bases aligning to TRBD2. Germline assignment: CDR1 SGHRS and CDR2 YFSETQ. The CDR3 is made up of 15 amino acids. V gave up 2 bases and J gave up 6 bases; unmatched junction bases: 7. In DNA, the CDR3 is TGCGCCAGCAGCTTTAGCGGGGGAACGGCGGATACGCAGTATTTT. Amino acid sequence: CASSFSGGTADTQYF. The variable domain in full, with the rest retrieved from reference TRBV5-1 and TRBJ2-3, is KAGVTQTPRYLIKTRGQQVTLSCSPISGHRSVSWYQQTPGQGLQFLFEYFSETQRNKGNFPGRFSGRQFSNSRSEMNVSTLELGDSALYLCASSFSGGTADTQYFGPGTRLTVL.

This clonotype came up a few times. The rearrangement uses TRBV4-3 and TRBJ1-2; TRBD1 matches at 7 bases. Germline-derived CDR1 and CDR2 are LGHNA and YSLEER. The J segment lost 1 base and the V segment lost 4 bases, leaving 12 bases of the junction unmatched. The CDR3 is 17 amino acids. As DNA, the CDR3 is TGCGCCAGCAGCCTAAACAGGGACAGCTTGAGTAACTATGGCTACACCTTC. Translation: CASSLNRDSLSNYGYTF.

Ten or more counts support this clonotype. The rearrangement joins TRBV12-3 or TRBV12-4 to TRBJ1-2; D is uncertain. The germline V and J ends were trimmed by 3 bases and 4 bases, with 9 bases remaining between them. This CDR3 spans 13 amino acids. For the CDR3, the DNA is TGTGCCAGCAGTTTCGGGGATCCCTATGGCTACACCTTC. Protein: CASSFGDPYGYTF.

The chain has TRBV11-2 and TRBJ1-3; TRBD1 matches at 8 bases. Germline V gene lookup returns CDR1 SGHAT and CDR2 FQNNGV. The ends lost 5 bases at V and 0 bases at J; junction bases unmatched: 6. The CDR3 is 16 residues long. This CDR3 reads CASSTGQGPSGNTIYF. For the CDR3, the DNA is TGTGCCAGCAGCACAGGACAGGGCCCCTCTGGAAACACCATATATTTT.

This clonotype appeared a few times. One end of the junction fails to match germline, which may point to a read error. V and J are TRBV2 and TRBJ2-5; possible D gene TRBD1, 5 bases. CDR3 length: 13 amino acids. Germline CDR1 SNHLY, CDR2 FYNNEI. CDR3 DNA sequence: TGTGCCAGCACGGTAGGGGTCCAAGGGACCCAGTACTTC. This codes for CASTVGVQGTQYF.